The text below deals with one T cell receptor (beta chain). In its sample, this clonotype was seen a few times. There is no known antigen for this receptor. Per-base qualities were not stored, and no clone one base away is much larger. This specimen belongs to a study of identical twins (dated by TCRdb to between 2015 and 2016). At the level of the whole study: To test whether fetal clonotypes persist, the study used deep sequencing on TCR alpha and beta repertoires from monozygotic twins, unrelated adults of various ages, and cord blood. Replicate twin experiments were performed at different times using different library preparation protocols to rule out contamination.

The method behind the library was 5' RACE. The sequencer was an Illumina HiSeq 2000. A universal primer binding site was added through template switching, and the final cDNA carried a unique molecular identifier so that TCR cDNA molecules could be counted accurately. Specific primers in the conserved constant-segment region were used to synthesize first-strand cDNA for TCR alpha and beta chains. To control for contamination, each cDNA library was double barcoded with a SMART-Mk sample barcode plus Illumina barcodes. TruSeq adapter sequences and Illumina sample barcodes were added in two successive PCR steps. TCR alpha and beta cDNA libraries were sequenced on the Illumina HiSeq platform with custom primers. As for the original processing: MiGEC was used to process raw reads and extract unique molecular identifiers, and MiXCR was used to find CDR3 positions. Recombination models were inferred per individual with the repgenHMM and IGoR tools using an EM algorithm. The analysis of shared clonotypes was done with the tcR package in R, with sharing normalized by the product of cloneset sizes. Out-of-frame nonproductive sequences were analyzed to study raw recombination free of thymic and clonal selection effects. TCRdb trimmed public reads at Q25 via fastp, called clones via MiXCR and kept in-frame beta chains. Rows with one shared CDR3 protein collapse into an entry with the most common genes and DNA. The V and J calls were determined by TCRdb, not by the authors. The sample yields about 300,000 distinct CDR3 sequences; approximately 13% were counted once. Of the sample, just over 7% is held by the ten largest clones.

V is cut back by 4 bases and J by 3 bases, with 8 bases in the junction unmatched. Taken from the germline V gene (reference sequence), the CDR1 and CDR2 loops are SEHNR and FQNEAQ. The CDR3, cysteine through phenylalanine, is 16 amino acids long. Only the CDR3 DNA stays, 48 bases, in frame from base 1. Every donor in the study was a healthy Caucasian. The twin cohort consisted of three pairs of female monozygotic twins, all aged roughly 18 to 30 years. CD4+ and CD8+ T cell populations were isolated with positive isolation kits from Invitrogen. Here is what the overall study found, with its caveats: In monozygotic twins, recombination models systematically underestimated out-of-frame TCR alpha sharing, but the models matched the sharing seen between unrelated individuals. Invariant T cells such as MAIT and iNKT could partly confound zero-insertion analyses, though diverse VJ usage argued against this for most clonotypes. Out-of-frame TCR alpha sequences shared between twins showed an excess of low generation-probability sequences compared with coincidental sharing between unrelated individuals. The excess sharing between twins in beta out-of-frame sequences was weaker because fewer shared sequences reduced the signal-to-noise ratio. Because the same donors could not be followed over many years, the conclusions relied on cross-sectional statistical analysis. Abundant cord blood beta clonotypes carried fewer insertions; young adult naive repertoires showed a weaker similar trend, while memory repertoires showed none.

The same sample was also used in a study of yellow fever vaccine responses in identical twins. The second study reports: The authors reported that the T cell response to vaccination in identical twins appeared partly convergent and partly personalized. In the study, vaccine-responding T cell clones were precisely tracked in identical twins.

The specimen was CD8+ T cells sorted from blood. This receptor chain uses TRBV7-9 and TRBJ2-5, and 10 junction bases match TRBD2. The TCR was taken from a young woman in good health. The nucleotide sequence is TGTGCCAGCAGCTCAATTTCCAGCGGGGGGGAAGAGACCCAGTACTTC. Its protein is CASSSISSGGEETQYF.